This T cell receptor beta chain appears in the sequencing data of a study of blood T cell repertoires in COVID-19. Study context: Acute and convalescent COVID-19 samples came from the United States, Italy and Spain.

In terms of age and location, participants ranged from roughly 18 to 100 years and lived in 24 US areas. Clinical history reported by participants formed the basis on which cohorts were assigned. Under the authors' procedure: By means of reference gene primer amplification, nucleated cell counts were estimated. Clones were read by immunoSEQ multiplex PCR, and TCRdb kept only the in-frame ones, dropping some. For V, J and clone size, that table is used; D and trimming come from the DNA. Seen here are 150,000 to 200,000 clones, 85% to 90% observed once, and the top ten hold about 2.2%. This CDR3 has 18 amino acids. Germline CDR1 is SGHTA and CDR2 is FQGNSA. The V gene end was trimmed by 2 bases and the J gene end by 0 bases; junction bases not matched to a gene: 11.

The chain is built from TRBV7-2 and TRBJ1-1; 8 bases agree with TRBD1. The sequence was collected from a woman aged 40 to 55 with acute COVID-19. Sequencing used PBMCs or T cells enriched from blood (not recorded which). CDR3 sequence (DNA): TGTGCCAGCAGCTTATCATCGGACAGGGCCCTCATGAACACTGAAGCTTTCTTT. Translating gives CASSLSSDRALMNTEAFF.